The sequence of this TCR beta chain was determined in a study of blood T cell repertoires in COVID-19. Study details: Sites across the United States, Italy and Spain contributed samples from acute and convalescent COVID-19. T cells, B-cell-depleted T cells, or PBMCs provided the cDNA or gDNA that served as material.

Germline V gene lookup returns CDR1 KGHSH and CDR2 LQKENI. J lost 4 bases, V lost 1 base, and 4 bases had no gene match. The CDR3 is made up of 16 amino acids. In the authors' methods: Amplification with reference gene primers provided the estimates of nucleated cell counts. Profiled with immunoSEQ multiplex PCR; TCRdb holds only in-frame clones, not every one. That table gives V, J and clone size, and the DNA gave D and trimming. Altogether about 100,000 clones are present, under 95% being singletons, with the ten largest covering around 1.2%. The chain is built from TRBV18 and TRBJ2-2; 9 nucleotides match TRBD2. This sequence originates from a woman younger than 45 with acute or convalescent COVID-19. Sequencing was done on a sample of peripheral blood. The CDR3 DNA reads as TGTGCCAGCTCACCACGCGCGGGGGGGCCCACCGGGGAGCTGTTTTTT. Translated, it gives CASSPRAGGPTGELFF.